A selection of T cell receptor beta chains follows, all from one sample in a study of blood T cell repertoires in COVID-19. Libraries were prepared by immunoSEQ multiplex PCR; TCRdb keeps only in-frame clonotypes and omits some of them. Of roughly 150,000 clones in the sample, 80% were seen once. The sequencing input was peripheral blood. These receptor sequences come from a man in his sixties with acute or convalescent COVID-19. CDR3s include the opening cysteine and the closing phenylalanine or tryptophan. A D gene is named only where the DNA matches it firmly. For some rows the clone size is stated as once, few or many, or as a class when expanded; others skip it.

TRBJ1-5	TRBD1	TRBV3-1/TRBV3-2	-	CASSQNPGTGVSNQPQHF	TGTGCCAGCAGCCAAAATCCCGGGACAGGGGTTAGCAATCAGCCCCAGCATTTT
TRBJ1-3	TRBD1	TRBV5-1	few	CASSASGTGAGNTIYF	TGCGCCAGCAGCGCATCCGGGACAGGGGCTGGAAACACCATATATTTT
TRBJ2-1	TRBD1	TRBV7-2	-	CASSPRGTGNEQFF	TGTGCCAGCAGCCCCAGAGGGACAGGGAATGAGCAGTTCTTC
TRBJ2-5	-	TRBV7-2	few	CASSGGMKETQYF	TGTGCCAGCAGCGGAGGAATGAAAGAGACCCAGTACTTC
TRBJ2-1	-	TRBV27	once	CASSSPPYNEQFF	TGTGCCAGCAGTTCCCCTCCTTACAATGAGCAGTTCTTC
TRBJ2-1	TRBD2	TRBV7-3	-	CASSLTTASGRSEQFF	TGTGCCAGCAGCTTAACGACGGCTAGCGGGAGAAGTGAGCAGTTCTTC
TRBJ1-1	TRBD1	TRBV6-5	-	CASRHRQGGHTEAFF	TGTGCCAGCAGACATCGACAGGGGGGCCACACTGAAGCTTTCTTT
TRBJ2-6	-	TRBV7-8	-	CASGQQARGAGANVLTF	TGTGCCAGCGGTCAACAGGCACGAGGAGCTGGGGCCAACGTCCTGACTTTC
TRBJ2-7	-	TRBV14	few	CASSQGAGLRRSEQYF	TGTGCCAGCAGCCAAGGCGCCGGACTAAGACGGTCCGAGCAGTACTTC
TRBJ2-5	TRBD2	TRBV2	-	CASSEGTSGRRGKTQYF	TGTGCCAGCAGTGAAGGGACTAGCGGGAGAAGGGGGAAGACCCAGTACTTC
TRBJ2-7	TRBD1	TRBV13	-	CASSLGDRAYEQYF	TGTGCCAGCAGCTTAGGCGACAGGGCCTACGAGCAGTACTTC
TRBJ2-5	TRBD2	TRBV18	few	CASSPKIAGGGETQYF	TGTGCCAGCTCACCGAAGATCGCGGGAGGGGGAGAGACCCAGTACTTC
TRBJ1-3	-	TRBV7-2	-	CASSFLNRALSGNTIYF	TGTGCCAGCAGCTTCCTCAACAGGGCTCTCTCTGGAAACACCATATATTTT
TRBJ2-2	-	TRBV9	-	CASSETTANTGELFF	TGTGCCAGCAGCGAGACTACCGCGAACACCGGGGAGCTGTTTTTT
TRBJ1-5	-	TRBV28	few	CASSPGGSNQPQHF	TGTGCCAGCAGTCCCGGAGGGAGCAATCAGCCCCAGCATTTT
TRBJ1-1	-	TRBV28	-	CASSLSGLPEAFF	TGTGCCAGCAGTTTATCCGGGTTACCTGAAGCTTTCTTT
TRBJ1-1	-	TRBV3-1/TRBV3-2	-	CASSHGGVNTEAFF	TGTGCCAGCAGCCACGGGGGGGTGAACACTGAAGCTTTCTTT
TRBJ2-5	-	TRBV6-9	-	CASPPRRHGETQYF	TGTGCCAGCCCGCCCCGAAGGCACGGGGAGACCCAGTACTTC
TRBJ1-2	TRBD1	TRBV4-3	-	CASSQDGQVNYGYTF	TGCGCCAGCAGCCAAGATGGACAGGTGAACTATGGCTACACCTTC
TRBJ2-3	TRBD2	TRBV2	-	CASSDSTSRTDTQYF	TGTGCCAGCAGTGACTCGACTAGCCGCACAGATACGCAGTATTTT
TRBJ2-2	-	TRBV7-8	-	CASSLRQAGPRKLFF	TGTGCCAGCAGCTTGAGACAGGCCGGGCCCCGAAAGCTGTTTTTT
TRBJ2-7	TRBD2	TRBV9	-	CASSVEASGRYEQYF	TGTGCCAGCAGCGTAGAGGCTAGCGGGAGGTACGAGCAGTACTTC
TRBJ2-1	TRBD1	TRBV6-5	-	CASSYDRGRLNEQFF	TGTGCCAGCAGTTACGACAGGGGGCGTTTAAATGAGCAGTTCTTC
TRBJ1-3	-	TRBV7-2	-	CASSLQGTTASGNTIYF	TGTGCCAGCAGCTTACAGGGGACTACCGCCTCTGGAAACACCATATATTTT
TRBJ1-5	-	TRBV21-1	-	CASSKLPRDRGCNQPQHF	TGTGCCAGCAGCAAATTACCGAGGGACAGGGGCTGCAATCAGCCCCAGCATTTT
TRBJ1-2	-	TRBV6-5	-	CASRDNPMGGYTF	TGTGCCAGCAGGGACAACCCTATGGGGGGCTACACCTTC
TRBJ1-3	TRBD1	TRBV18	-	CASSPGTGGNTIYF	TGTGCCAGCTCACCCGGGACAGGTGGAAACACCATATATTTT
TRBJ2-7	TRBD1	TRBV2	-	CASREDRVAYEQYF	TGTGCCAGCAGAGAGGACAGGGTTGCGTACGAGCAGTACTTC